This T cell receptor (beta chain) was documented in a study of CXCR3-negative and CXCR3-positive naive CD8 T cells. UMI labels and 5' RACE were used to prepare the TRB cDNA libraries. Each CDR3 protein gets one entry in TCRdb, which reprocessed the 5' RACE reads and gives no DNA. The specimen's table records 150,000 or so distinct CDR3 sequences. Germline V gene data show CDR1 as SEHNR and CDR2 as FQNEAQ (reference sequence). The CDR3 is 15 amino acids. The receptor was isolated from a human donor in good health. Some clones in this sample may be carry-over from other donors' samples. The chain links TRBV7-9 to TRBJ2-1. Sequencing was performed on naive CXCR3- CD8+ T cells from blood. As for subset: CD45RO-CCR7+CD27+CD95- naive CD8+ T cells lacking CXCR3 (TNR3-). The CDR3 is CASSTRLSSYNEQFF.